The present T cell receptor beta chain was sequenced within a study of T cells in Graves' hyperthyroidism and ophthalmopathy. Trimming took off 1 base at V and 4 bases at J, with 7 bases between the two ends. This CDR3 contains 13 residues. This clonotype was counted ten times or more. Exclusions: uncontrolled infection, other autoimmune disease, pregnancy, lactation. PBMCs came from about 10 ml fresh peripheral blood. Amplified regions were TCR beta CDR3 sequences from RNA transcripts. Carried out on the TCR CDR3, a first-round RT-PCR used the HTBI primer set. MiXCR, applied by TCRdb to the multiplex PCR reads, yields one record per CDR3 protein. This sample has hundreds of thousands of distinct CDR3 sequences, with 38% found just once.

The rearrangement uses TRBV12-3 or TRBV12-4 and TRBJ2-5, with D hard to call. The TCR was taken from a man in his late teens or twenties with Graves' hyperthyroidism. The sample taken for sequencing was blood. CDR3 DNA: TGTGCCAGCAGTTTAGGTCTAGTAGAGACCCAGTACTTC. Translated: CASSLGLVETQYF.